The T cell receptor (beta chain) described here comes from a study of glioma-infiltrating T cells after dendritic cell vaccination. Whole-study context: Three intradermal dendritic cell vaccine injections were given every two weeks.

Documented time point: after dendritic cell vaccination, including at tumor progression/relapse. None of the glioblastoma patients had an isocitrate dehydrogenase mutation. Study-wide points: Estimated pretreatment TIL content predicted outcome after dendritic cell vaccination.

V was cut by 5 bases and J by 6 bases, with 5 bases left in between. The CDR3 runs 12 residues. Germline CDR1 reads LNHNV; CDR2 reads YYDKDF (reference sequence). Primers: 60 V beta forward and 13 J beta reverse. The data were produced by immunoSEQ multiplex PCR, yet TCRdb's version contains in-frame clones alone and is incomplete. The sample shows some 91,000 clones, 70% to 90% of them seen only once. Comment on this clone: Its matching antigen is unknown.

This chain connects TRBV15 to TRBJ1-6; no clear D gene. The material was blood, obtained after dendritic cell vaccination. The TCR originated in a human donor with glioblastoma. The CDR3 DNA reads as TGTGCCACCAGCCCTGTTAATTCACCCCTCCACTTT. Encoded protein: CATSPVNSPLHF.